The rows below give T cell receptor beta chains drawn from one sample of a study of vaccination and CD4 T cells after COVID-19. The antigens these receptors bind are not known. TCRdb re-called the PCR reads with MiXCR, one entry per CDR3 protein. The repertoire holds about 8,500 distinct CDR3 sequences, with about 59% as singletons. Sequencing input: CD4+ T cells from blood, cultured in vitro. These receptors were taken from a human donor who had recovered from COVID-19. Each CDR3 is given with its conserved first and last residue. Each record gives: V gene, clone size, J gene, D gene, CDR3 protein, CDR3 DNA. A D gene is named only where the DNA matches it firmly. Some rows have no size entry. The others give once, few or many, or a class for an expanded clone.

TRBV20-1,NA,TRBJ1-2,NA,CSASLVGAYGYTF,TGCAGTGCTAGCTTAGTAGGGGCCTATGGCTACACCTTC
TRBV6-2/TRBV6-3,few,TRBJ2-5,NA,CASSLRRETQYF,TGTGCCAGCAGCCTACGGAGGGAGACCCAGTACTTC
TRBV20-1,NA,TRBJ2-7,TRBD1,CSAIRDRGYEQYF,TGCAGTGCTATCCGGGACAGGGGCTACGAGCAGTACTTC
TRBV20-1,NA,TRBJ1-1,NA,CSARAGPTEAFF,TGCAGTGCTAGAGCTGGGCCCACTGAAGCTTTCTTT
TRBV7-9,medium-sized,TRBJ2-5,NA,CASNIGLSGYQETQYF,TGTGCCAGCAACATAGGACTCAGCGGATACCAAGAGACCCAGTACTTC
TRBV20-1,once,TRBJ1-5,NA,CSANTPTVPNQPQHF,TGCAGTGCCAATACACCGACAGTCCCAAATCAGCCCCAGCATTTT
TRBV11-3,NA,TRBJ1-1,NA,CASSLGENTEAFF,TGTGCCAGCAGCTTAGGAGAGAACACTGAAGCTTTCTTT
TRBV6-1,few,TRBJ2-5,NA,CASTRTASQETQYF,TGTGCCAGCACCCGGACAGCCTCCCAAGAGACCCAGTACTTC
TRBV7-8,NA,TRBJ1-2,NA,CASSLLLGPYGYTF,TGTGCCAGCAGCTTATTACTGGGCCCCTATGGCTACACCTTC
TRBV6-1,NA,TRBJ2-5,TRBD2,CASTRRTSGRGETQYF,TGTGCCAGCACCCGAAGGACTAGCGGGAGAGGGGAGACCCAGTACTTC
TRBV20-1,once,TRBJ2-7,NA,CSASPTGRAYEQYF,TGCAGTGCTAGCCCGACAGGGAGGGCCTACGAGCAGTACTTC
TRBV7-2,NA,TRBJ2-7,NA,CASSLGERGGPYEQYF,TGTGCCAGCAGCTTAGGGGAGAGGGGAGGACCCTACGAGCAGTACTTC
TRBV20-1,NA,TRBJ2-3,TRBD2,CSHRRAGRGDTQYF,TGCAGTCATAGGCGAGCGGGAAGGGGAGATACGCAGTATTTT
TRBV6-1,NA,TRBJ2-5,NA,CASSRTFETQYF,TGTGCCAGCAGTCGGACGTTTGAGACCCAGTACTTC
TRBV6-1,NA,TRBJ1-2,NA,CASSPTGGGQGTGYTF,TGTGCCAGCAGTCCCACCGGGGGAGGACAAGGGACTGGCTACACCTTC
TRBV7-2,once,TRBJ2-7,TRBD2,CASSFTGSGREYF,TGTGCCAGCAGCTTCACGGGTAGCGGGAGAGAGTACTTC
TRBV6-2/TRBV6-3,NA,TRBJ1-2,NA,CASKSYYGYTF,TGTGCCAGCAAAAGCTACTATGGCTACACCTTC
TRBV7-2,NA,TRBJ2-5,TRBD1,CASSLLGDRQETQYF,TGTGCCAGCAGCTTACTAGGGGACAGGCAAGAGACCCAGTACTTC
TRBV28,NA,TRBJ1-2,NA,CASNYPVGAGYTF,TGTGCCAGCAACTACCCCGTGGGCGCTGGCTACACCTTC
TRBV20-1,NA,TRBJ1-5,NA,CSARGPDSNQPQHF,TGCAGTGCTAGGGGACCGGATTCCAATCAGCCCCAGCATTTT
TRBV6-2/TRBV6-3,NA,TRBJ2-5,NA,CASSRQETQYF,TGTGCCAGCTCCCGGCAGGAGACCCAGTACTTC
TRBV7-2,NA,TRBJ2-7,NA,CASSLYRASYEQYF,TGTGCCAGCAGCCTTTACAGGGCCTCCTACGAGCAGTACTTC
TRBV15,NA,TRBJ1-1,TRBD1,CATLPTGGWGLDTEAFF,TGTGCCACCCTTCCTACAGGGGGCTGGGGATTAGACACTGAAGCTTTCTTT
TRBV28,NA,TRBJ1-2,NA,CASRTPVYGYTF,TGTGCCAGCAGGACACCGGTCTATGGCTACACCTTC
TRBV20-1,NA,TRBJ1-2,TRBD1,CSAPERGDRGKHGYTF,TGCAGTGCCCCCGAGCGTGGTGACAGGGGGAAGCATGGCTACACCTTC
TRBV7-9,once,TRBJ2-7,NA,CASSSHGPSYEQYF,TGTGCCAGCAGCTCCCATGGCCCTTCCTACGAGCAGTACTTC
TRBV7-6,NA,TRBJ2-5,NA,CASSSSWGAQETQYF,TGTGCCAGCAGCTCTAGTTGGGGGGCCCAAGAGACCCAGTACTTC
TRBV24-1,few,TRBJ2-5,TRBD1,CATSGADRGIETQYF,TGTGCCACCAGTGGGGCGGACAGGGGGATTGAGACCCAGTACTTC
TRBV28,few,TRBJ1-2,TRBD1,CASSQDRAYGYTF,TGTGCCAGCAGTCAGGACAGGGCCTATGGCTACACCTTC
TRBV28,NA,TRBJ2-7,NA,CASSIPPVGEQYF,TGTGCCAGCAGTATACCACCAGTGGGCGAGCAGTACTTC